The entry that follows covers one T cell receptor beta chain sequence. Germline-derived CDR1 and CDR2 are LNHDA and SQIVND (reference sequence). The V segment lost 8 bases and the J segment 3 bases; nucleotides outside the gene matches: 11. CDR3 length equals 15 residues. Here immunoSEQ multiplex PCR was the method, and the copy in TCRdb shows in-frame clones only, minus some. The profile shows around 250,000 clones, roughly 88% of them singletons. The record originates from a study of blood T cell repertoires in COVID-19. Turning to the study itself: The origin of the acute and convalescent COVID-19 samples was the United States, Italy and Spain.

Participants, roughly 18 to 89 years old, spanned approximately 25 US areas. A COVID-19 case was met by exposed participants within 2 weeks before study entry. The chain couples TRBV19 to TRBJ1-2; 8 positions agree with TRBD1. The clonotype comes from a woman aged 40 to 50 who had been exposed to COVID-19. Sequencing was performed on PBMCs or T cells enriched from blood (not recorded which). This CDR3 is CASLGQGASYYGYTF. Here the CDR3 DNA reads TGTGCCAGTCTTGGGCAGGGGGCGTCTTACTATGGCTACACCTTC.